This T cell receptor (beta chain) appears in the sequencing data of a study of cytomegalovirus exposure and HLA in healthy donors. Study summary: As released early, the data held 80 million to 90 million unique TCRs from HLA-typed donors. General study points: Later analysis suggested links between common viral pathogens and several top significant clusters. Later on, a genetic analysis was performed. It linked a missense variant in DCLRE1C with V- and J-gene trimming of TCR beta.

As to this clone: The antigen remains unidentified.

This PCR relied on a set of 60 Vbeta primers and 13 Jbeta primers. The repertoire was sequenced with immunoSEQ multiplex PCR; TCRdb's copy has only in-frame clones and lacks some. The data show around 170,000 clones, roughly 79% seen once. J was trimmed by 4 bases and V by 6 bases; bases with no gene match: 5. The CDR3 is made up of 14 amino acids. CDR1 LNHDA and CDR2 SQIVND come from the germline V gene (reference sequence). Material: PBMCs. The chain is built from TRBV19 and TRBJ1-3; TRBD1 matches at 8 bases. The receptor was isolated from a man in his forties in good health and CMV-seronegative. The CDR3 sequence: CASSQGAQGNTIYF. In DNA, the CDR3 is TGTGCCAGTAGCCAGGGGGCGCAGGGAAACACCATATATTTT.